The 25 T cell receptor beta chains below were found in one sample sequenced in a study of shared clonotypes between healthy human individuals. The data were produced by immunoSEQ multiplex PCR, yet TCRdb's version contains in-frame clones alone and is incomplete. The sample carries 2 million to 2.5 million clones, under 95% recorded once. The specimen was naive CD4+ T cells from PBMCs. The subset is: CD45RA+ positively selected. The receptors derive from a man between 18 and 29 years old in good health. Some clones in this sample may be carry-over from other donors' samples.

This chain connects TRBV11-2 to TRBJ2-7; D gene uncertain. Trimming took 0 bases from V and 7 from J, leaving 13 bases between them. CDR1 is SGHAT and CDR2 is FQNNGV in the germline V gene. The CDR3 consists of 14 residues. This chain's CDR3 is CASSLDGSGVEQYF. CDR3 nucleotides: TGTGCCAGCAGCTTAGACGGGTCAGGTGTAGAGCAGTACTTC.

The chain has TRBV5-1 and TRBJ2-7, with a weak D call TRBD2 (5 bases). The germline V gene has CDR1 SGHRS and CDR2 YFSETQ. The CDR3 sequence is 11 residues long. Trimming took 5 bases from V and 4 from J, leaving 7 bases between them. The chain's CDR3 is CASRRDYEQYF. CDR3 DNA sequence: TGCGCCAGCAGACGGGATTACGAGCAGTACTTC.

The chain carries TRBV6-6 and TRBJ1-2; possible D gene TRBD1, 5 bases. The CDR3 has 14 amino acids. The V and J ends lost 3 bases and 4 bases respectively, with 12 bases between them. From germline, CDR1 is MNHNY and CDR2 SVGAGI (reference sequence). CDR3 DNA sequence: TGTGCCAGCAGTTATTCGGGGCAGGGCTATGGCTACACCTTC. This encodes CASSYSGQGYGYTF.

The rearrangement links TRBV7-3 to TRBJ1-2; TRBD1 matches 7 bases. CDR1 is SGHTA, CDR2 FQGTGA, per germline. The ends lost 1 base at V and 7 bases at J; junction bases unmatched: 9. This CDR3 is built from 15 residues. The CDR3 region is CASSLKGGTVGGYTF. The DNA of the CDR3 is TGTGCCAGCAGCTTAAAGGGCGGGACAGTTGGTGGCTACACCTTC.

The chain has TRBV5-4 and TRBJ2-3; 7 nucleotides line up with TRBD1. The CDR3 sequence is 17 residues long. The germline V gene encodes CDR1 SGHNT and CDR2 YYREEE (reference sequence). Trimming at V came to 3 bases and at J to 11 bases, leaving 21 bases not matched to a gene. The CDR3 DNA sequence: TGTGCCAGCAGCTCCAGGGTAGGGACAGCAGGCCCTCTTAAGCAGTATTTT. Translating gives CASSSRVGTAGPLKQYF.

The V gene is TRBV2, the J gene TRBJ2-1; D not certain. The CDR3 totals 15 residues. Germline V lookup: CDR1 SNHLY, CDR2 FYNNEI. Trimming pared 4 bases from V and 6 bases from J, leaving 16 bases between. This CDR3 is CASSVFSEQLNEQFF. In nucleotides, the CDR3 is TGTGCCAGCAGTGTGTTCAGTGAACAGCTCAATGAGCAGTTCTTC.

V usage is TRBV29-1 and J usage is TRBJ2-3, with a possible D match to TRBD2 (6 bases). Trimming shortened V by 5 bases and J by 1 base, and 13 bases separated the two germline ends. Germline V gene data show CDR1 as SQVTM and CDR2 as ANQGSEA. This CDR3 has 14 amino acids. CDR3 DNA sequence: TGCAGCGTTAAGCCGGGAGTAGGCACAGATACGCAGTATTTT. Amino acids: CSVKPGVGTDTQYF.

The V gene is TRBV5-1, the J gene TRBJ2-1; D remains ambiguous. This CDR3 spans 13 amino acids. V was shortened by 1 base and J by 8 bases, with 10 bases between the two germline ends. Germline CDR1 is SGHRS and CDR2 is YFSETQ. CDR3 residues: CASSLISVDEQFF. The CDR3 DNA reads TGCGCCAGCAGCTTGATTTCTGTGGATGAGCAGTTCTTC. The entire variable domain, with the rest obtained from reference TRBV5-1 and TRBJ2-1, is as follows: KAGVTQTPRYLIKTRGQQVTLSCSPISGHRSVSWYQQTPGQGLQFLFEYFSETQRNKGNFPGRFSGRQFSNSRSEMNVSTLELGDSALYLCASSLISVDEQFFGPGTRLTVL.

J is TRBJ2-7 and V is TRBV6-1, with D possibly called TRBD1 or TRBD2 (5 bases each). Germline CDR1 is MNHNS and CDR2 is SASEGT. The CDR3 extends over 15 amino acids. Trimming pared 3 bases from V and 4 bases from J, leaving 16 bases between. In DNA form, the CDR3 reads TGTGCCAGCAGTGATCCTTCGGGACCCACTTACGAGCAGTACTTC. Amino acid sequence: CASSDPSGPTYEQYF.

The chain recombines TRBV7-7 with TRBJ2-5, with 7 positions matching TRBD1. V lost 5 bases and J lost 2; bases outside the gene matches: 2. The CDR3 length is 13 residues. From germline, CDR1 is SSHAT and CDR2 FNYEAQ (reference sequence). The CDR3 is CASSPTGQETQYF. The CDR3 DNA follows: TGTGCCAGCAGCCCGACAGGGCAAGAGACCCAGTACTTC.

The chain recombines TRBV6-5 with TRBJ2-7, with 7 nucleotides matching TRBD2. The CDR3 totals 15 residues. Germline V gene lookup returns CDR1 MNHEY and CDR2 SVGAGI. V shed 6 bases and J 1 base; nucleotides not matched to a gene: 9. The CDR3: CASSLAVGGSYEQYF. The DNA for the CDR3 is TGTGCCAGCAGCCTAGCGGTGGGGGGATCCTACGAGCAGTACTTC.

V is TRBV11-3 and J is TRBJ2-1, with D perhaps TRBD2 (6 bases). CDR1 is SGHNT, CDR2 YENEEA, per germline. This CDR3 contains 16 residues. Trimming cost V 1 base and J 2 bases, with 12 bases left between them. The CDR3: CASSLARDSPYNEQFF. In DNA, the CDR3 is TGTGCCAGCAGCTTAGCCCGGGACTCTCCCTACAATGAGCAGTTCTTC.

The chain links TRBV30 to TRBJ2-5; a possible D gene is TRBD2 (6 bases). Between the trimmed V and J ends, which lost 2 bases and 4 bases, there was a span of 11 bases. Germline loops: CDR1 GTSNPN, CDR2 SVGIG (reference sequence). The CDR3 sequence is 13 residues long. CDR3: CAWSQGGVETQYF. DNA of the CDR3: TGTGCCTGGAGTCAAGGAGGGGTAGAGACCCAGTACTTC. The whole variable domain, remainder taken from reference TRBV30 and TRBJ2-5, is SQTIHQWPATLVQPVGSPLSLECTVEGTSNPNLYWYRQAAGRGLQLLFYSVGIGQISSEVPQNLSASRPQDRQFILSSKKLLLSDSGFYLCAWSQGGVETQYFGPGTRLLVL.

This sequence joins TRBV25-1 and TRBJ1-4; TRBD1 aligns across 7 bases. Germline CDR1 is MGHDK and CDR2 is SYGVNS. The CDR3 has 15 amino acids. Trimming removed 3 bases from V and 5 bases from J; junction bases left unmatched: 6. CDR3 residues: CASSDLQGLNEKLFF. CDR3 DNA: TGTGCCAGCAGTGATCTACAGGGGCTAAATGAAAAACTGTTTTTT.

The V call is TRBV27, the J call TRBJ1-2, with 10 bases matching TRBD1. V shed 5 bases, J shed 6 bases, and the junction held 6 bases outside the gene matches. The germline gives CDR1 MNHEY, CDR2 SMNVEV (reference sequence). The CDR3 is 14 amino acids. For the CDR3, the DNA is TGTGCCAGCAGTGGTATGGGACAGGGGAATGGCTACACCTTC. This sequence encodes CASSGMGQGNGYTF.

This clone occurred once. The chain recombines TRBV15 with TRBJ1-3; D perhaps matches TRBD1 (6 bases). Germline V gene sequence: CDR1 LNHNV, CDR2 YYDKDF (reference sequence). V lost 5 bases and J lost 2, with 16 bases in between. There are 16 residues in the CDR3. Here the CDR3 reads CATSLRGAGTGNTIYF. The CDR3 bases are TGTGCCACCAGCCTACGGGGGGCCGGAACTGGAAACACCATATATTTT.

The V gene is TRBV28, the J gene TRBJ1-5, with 9 nucleotides matching TRBD1. CDR1 MDHEN and CDR2 SYDVKM come from the germline V gene. V shed 3 bases and J 6 bases; nucleotides not matched to a gene: 6. The CDR3 is 15 amino acids. This chain's CDR3 is CASSLWGQGGQPQHF. CDR3 coding DNA: TGTGCCAGCAGTTTGTGGGGACAGGGAGGTCAGCCCCAGCATTTT.

This sequence joins TRBV5-1 and TRBJ2-5; D may be TRBD2 (6 bases). Between the trimmed V and J ends, which lost 4 bases and 4 bases, there was a span of 23 bases. Germline V gene data show CDR1 as SGHRS and CDR2 as YFSETQ. The CDR3 sequence is 17 residues long. The CDR3 nucleotides read TGCGCCAGCAGCCCAAGTCCCATTACGGGAGCTACAGAGACCCAGTACTTC. This sequence encodes CASSPSPITGATETQYF.

This chain links TRBV5-1 with TRBJ2-7; the D gene is possibly TRBD1 (6 bases). The germline gives CDR1 SGHRS, CDR2 YFSETQ. The germline V and J ends were trimmed by 7 bases and 2 bases, with 16 bases remaining between them. The CDR3 runs 14 residues. The CDR3 nucleotides are TGCGCCAGCCAAAGGACAGTTGGGCCCTACGAGCAGTACTTC. Translated: CASQRTVGPYEQYF.

This chain uses TRBV5-1 with TRBJ2-7, with D possibly matching TRBD2 (6 bases). The V end lost 3 bases, the J end lost 0 bases, and 19 bases lay between the germline ends. The CDR3 has 17 amino acids. CDR1 is SGHRS and CDR2 is YFSETQ in the germline V gene. The CDR3 DNA follows: TGCGCCAGCAGCTGGGTCCAATCGGGACTTGGCTCCTACGAGCAGTACTTC. The encoded protein is CASSWVQSGLGSYEQYF.

The V call is TRBV28, the J call TRBJ2-4; perhaps TRBD1 as D (6 bases). The CDR3 sequence is 14 residues long. Germline CDR1 and CDR2: MDHEN and SYDVKM. V shed 2 bases and J shed 3 bases, with 8 bases lying between them. Written as DNA, the CDR3 is TGTGCCAGCAGTTTAGCAGGGGACAAAAACATTCAGTACTTC. Translating it yields CASSLAGDKNIQYF. Filled out from reference TRBV28 and TRBJ2-4, the complete variable domain reads DVKVTQSSRYLVKRTGEKVFLECVQDMDHENMFWYRQDPGLGLRLIYFSYDVKMKEKGDIPEGYSVSREKKERFSLILESASTNQTSMYLCASSLAGDKNIQYFGAGTRLSVL.

The chain combines TRBV19 with TRBJ2-3; 8 bases are shared with TRBD1. This CDR3 contains 15 residues. CDR1 LNHDA and CDR2 SQIVND come from the germline V gene (reference sequence). J lost 4 bases, V lost 8 bases, and 11 bases had no gene match. In DNA, the CDR3 is TGTGCCAGTCAGAGGACAGGGCAGATCGCAGATACGCAGTATTTT. Translation: CASQRTGQIADTQYF.

With respect to this clone: Other nucleotide sequences in the sample specify the same CDR3. The rearrangement links TRBV18 to TRBJ1-4; 9 nucleotides agree with TRBD1. The V gene's germline CDR1 is KGHSH and CDR2 LQKENI. There are 14 residues in the CDR3. The V segment lost 3 bases and the J segment 5 bases; nucleotides outside the gene matches: 1. Written as DNA, the CDR3 is TGTGCCAGCTCACCCGGGACAGGGAATGAAAAACTGTTTTTT. Residues: CASSPGTGNEKLFF. Supplemented by reference TRBV18 and TRBJ1-4, the full variable domain reads NAGVMQNPRHLVRRRGQEARLRCSPMKGHSHVYWYRQLPEEGLKFMVYLQKENIIDESGMPKERFSAEFPKEGPSILRIQQVVRGDSAAYFCASSPGTGNEKLFFGSGTQLSVL.

The chain employs TRBV7-8 and TRBJ2-1, with D tentatively TRBD2 (6 bases). CDR3 length: 16 amino acids. V lost 5 bases to trimming and J lost 3 bases, with 17 bases between them. In germline, CDR1 is SGHVS, CDR2 FQNEAQ. CDR3 in DNA: TGTGCCAGCAGCCCGCGGCGGGACGGGTACTACAATGAGCAGTTCTTC. Protein product: CASSPRRDGYYNEQFF.

The gene calls are TRBV19 and TRBJ2-4; D call uncertain. Germline CDR1 LNHDA, CDR2 SQIVND (reference sequence). Between the trimmed V and J ends, which lost 7 bases and 1 base, there was a span of 11 bases. The CDR3 is 14 residues long. The CDR3 DNA follows: TGTGCCAGTACCCCCTCTTACGCCAAAAACATTCAGTACTTC. Translated: CASTPSYAKNIQYF.